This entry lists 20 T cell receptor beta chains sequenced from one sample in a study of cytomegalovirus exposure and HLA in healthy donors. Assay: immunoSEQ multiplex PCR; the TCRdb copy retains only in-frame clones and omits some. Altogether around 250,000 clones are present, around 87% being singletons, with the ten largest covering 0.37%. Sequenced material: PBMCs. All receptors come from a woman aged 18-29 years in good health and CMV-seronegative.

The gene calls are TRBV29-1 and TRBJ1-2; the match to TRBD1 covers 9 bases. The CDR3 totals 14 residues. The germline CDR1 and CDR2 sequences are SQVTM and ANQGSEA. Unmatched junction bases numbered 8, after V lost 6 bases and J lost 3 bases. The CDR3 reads CSVPDRGGYYGYTF. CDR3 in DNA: TGCAGCGTCCCGGACAGGGGAGGATACTATGGCTACACCTTC.

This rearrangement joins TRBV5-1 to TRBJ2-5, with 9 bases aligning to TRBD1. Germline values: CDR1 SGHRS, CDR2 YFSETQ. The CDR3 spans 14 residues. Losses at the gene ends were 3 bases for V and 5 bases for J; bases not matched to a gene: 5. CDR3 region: CASSWGDRDETQYF. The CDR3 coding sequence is TGCGCCAGCAGCTGGGGGGACAGGGACGAGACCCAGTACTTC.

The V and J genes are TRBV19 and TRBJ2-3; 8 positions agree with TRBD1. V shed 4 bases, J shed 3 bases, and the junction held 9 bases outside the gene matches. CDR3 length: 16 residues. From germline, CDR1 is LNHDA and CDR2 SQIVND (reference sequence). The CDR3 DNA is TGTGCCAGTAGTAACCGGGACAGGTTAGCGACAGATACGCAGTATTTT. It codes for CASSNRDRLATDTQYF. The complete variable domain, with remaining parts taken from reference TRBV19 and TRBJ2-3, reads DGGITQSPKYLFRKEGQNVTLSCEQNLNHDAMYWYRQDPGQGLRLIYYSQIVNDFQKGDIAEGYSVSREKKESFPLTVTSAQKNPTAFYLCASSNRDRLATDTQYFGPGTRLTVL.

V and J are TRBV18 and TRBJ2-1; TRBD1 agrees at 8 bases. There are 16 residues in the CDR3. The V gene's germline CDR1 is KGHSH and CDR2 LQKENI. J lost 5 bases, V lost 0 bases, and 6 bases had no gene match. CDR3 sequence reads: CASSPPAGGRNNEQFF. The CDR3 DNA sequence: TGTGCCAGCTCACCACCGGCAGGGGGCAGGAACAATGAGCAGTTCTTC.

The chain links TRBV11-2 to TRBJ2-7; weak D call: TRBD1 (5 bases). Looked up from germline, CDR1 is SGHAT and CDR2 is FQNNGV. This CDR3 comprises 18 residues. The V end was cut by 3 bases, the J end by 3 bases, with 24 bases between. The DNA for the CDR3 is TGTGCCAGCAGCTTGGTTTATCTTGGGGCAACCGCTCGCTACGAGCAGTACGTC. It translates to CASSLVYLGATARYEQYV.

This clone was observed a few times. The CDR3 is CASSAPYRELFF. The CDR3 DNA is TGTGCCAGCAGCGCTCCCTACCGGGAGCTGTTTTTT. The chain uses TRBV9 and TRBJ2-2; D gene uncertain. The CDR3 has 12 residues. The V end lost 3 bases, the J end lost 9 bases, and 9 bases lay between the germline ends. Germline CDR1 and CDR2: SGDLS and YYNGEE.

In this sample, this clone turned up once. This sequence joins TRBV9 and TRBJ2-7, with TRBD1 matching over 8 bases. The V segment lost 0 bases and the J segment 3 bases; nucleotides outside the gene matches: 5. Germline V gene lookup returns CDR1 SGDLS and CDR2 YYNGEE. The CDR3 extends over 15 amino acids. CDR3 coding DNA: TGTGCCAGCAGCGTAGAGGGACAGGCGGGCTACGAGCAGTACTTC. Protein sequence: CASSVEGQAGYEQYF.

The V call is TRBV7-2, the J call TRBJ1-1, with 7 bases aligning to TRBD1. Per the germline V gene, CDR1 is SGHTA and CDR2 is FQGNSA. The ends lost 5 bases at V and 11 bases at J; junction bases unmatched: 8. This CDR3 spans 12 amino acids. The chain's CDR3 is CASSVDRERAFF. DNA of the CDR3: TGTGCCAGCAGCGTCGACAGGGAAAGGGCTTTCTTT.

The CDR3 here is CASSLVRGTNQPQHF. For the CDR3, the DNA is TGTGCCAGCAGTTTAGTCAGGGGCACCAATCAGCCCCAGCATTTT. The V gene is TRBV27, the J gene TRBJ1-5; TRBD1 is a possible D gene (6 bases). Germline-derived CDR1 and CDR2 are MNHEY and SMNVEV (reference sequence). This CDR3 has 15 amino acids. V lost 2 bases, J lost 3 bases, and 11 bases lay in between.

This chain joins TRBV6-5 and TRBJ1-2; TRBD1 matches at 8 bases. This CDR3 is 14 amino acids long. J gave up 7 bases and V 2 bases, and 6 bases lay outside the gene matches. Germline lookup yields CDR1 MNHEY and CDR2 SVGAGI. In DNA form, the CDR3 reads TGTGCCAGCAGTTACGCAGGGGGCATTCGTGGCTACACCTTC. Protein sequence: CASSYAGGIRGYTF.

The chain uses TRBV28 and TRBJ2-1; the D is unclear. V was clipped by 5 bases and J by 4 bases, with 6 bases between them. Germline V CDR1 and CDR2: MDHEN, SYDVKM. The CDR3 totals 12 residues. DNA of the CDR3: TGTGCCAGCAGTCCCAATTACAATGAGCAGTTCTTC. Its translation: CASSPNYNEQFF. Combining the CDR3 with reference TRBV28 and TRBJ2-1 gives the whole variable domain DVKVTQSSRYLVKRTGEKVFLECVQDMDHENMFWYRQDPGLGLRLIYFSYDVKMKEKGDIPEGYSVSREKKERFSLILESASTNQTSMYLCASSPNYNEQFFGPGTRLTVL.

The CDR3 sequence: CASSNPGPYTF. For the CDR3, the DNA is TGTGCCAGCAGCAACCCGGGTCCTTACACCTTC. The V call is TRBV11-2, the J call TRBJ1-2; D not certain. The germline V gene encodes CDR1 SGHAT and CDR2 FQNNGV. CDR3 length: 11 amino acids. V was trimmed by 5 bases and J by 11 bases, leaving 12 bases between them.

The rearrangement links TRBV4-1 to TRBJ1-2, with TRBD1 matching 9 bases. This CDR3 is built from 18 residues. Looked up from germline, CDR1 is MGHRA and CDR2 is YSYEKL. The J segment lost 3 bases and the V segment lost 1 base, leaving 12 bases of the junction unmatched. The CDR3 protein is CASSQGSGQGLGDYGYTF. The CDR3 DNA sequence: TGCGCCAGCAGCCAAGGTTCCGGACAGGGGTTAGGCGACTATGGCTACACCTTC.

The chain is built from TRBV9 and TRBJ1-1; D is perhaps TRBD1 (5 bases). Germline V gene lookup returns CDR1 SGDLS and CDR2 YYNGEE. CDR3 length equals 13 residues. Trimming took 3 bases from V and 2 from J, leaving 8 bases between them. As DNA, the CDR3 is TGTGCCAGCAGCGGCGACAGAAACACTGAAGCTTTCTTT. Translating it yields CASSGDRNTEAFF. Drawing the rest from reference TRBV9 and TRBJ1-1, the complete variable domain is DSGVTQTPKHLITATGQRVTLRCSPRSGDLSVYWYQQSLDQGLQFLIQYYNGEERAKGNILERFSAQQFPDLHSELNLSSLELGDSALYFCASSGDRNTEAFFGQGTRLTVV.

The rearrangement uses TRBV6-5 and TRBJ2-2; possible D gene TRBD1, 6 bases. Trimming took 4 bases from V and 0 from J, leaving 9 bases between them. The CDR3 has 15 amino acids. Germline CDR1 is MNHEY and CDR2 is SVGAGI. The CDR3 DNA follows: TGTGCCAGCAGTTCACCAGGGGCGAACACCGGGGAGCTGTTTTTT. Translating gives CASSSPGANTGELFF.

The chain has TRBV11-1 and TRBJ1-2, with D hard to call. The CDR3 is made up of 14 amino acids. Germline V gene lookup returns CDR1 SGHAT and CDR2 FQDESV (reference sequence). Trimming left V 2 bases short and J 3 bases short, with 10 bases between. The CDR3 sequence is CASSLIDGDYGYTF. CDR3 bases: TGTGCCAGCAGCTTAATCGACGGAGACTATGGCTACACCTTC.

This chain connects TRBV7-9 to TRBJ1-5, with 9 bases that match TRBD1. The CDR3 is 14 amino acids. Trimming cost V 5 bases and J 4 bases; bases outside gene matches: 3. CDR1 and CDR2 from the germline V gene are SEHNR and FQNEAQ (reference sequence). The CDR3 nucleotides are TGTGCCAGCAGCCGGGACAGGGATAATCAGCCCCAGCATTTT. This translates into CASSRDRDNQPQHF. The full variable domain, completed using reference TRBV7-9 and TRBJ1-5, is DTGVSQNPRHKITKRGQNVTFRCDPISEHNRLYWYRQTLGQGPEFLTYFQNEAQLEKSRLLSDRFSAERPKGSFSTLEIQRTEQGDSAMYLCASSRDRDNQPQHFGDGTRLSIL.

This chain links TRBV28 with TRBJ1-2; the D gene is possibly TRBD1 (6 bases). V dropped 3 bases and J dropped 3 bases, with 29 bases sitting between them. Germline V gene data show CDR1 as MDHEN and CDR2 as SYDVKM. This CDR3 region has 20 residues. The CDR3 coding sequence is TGTGCCAGCAGTTTCCCCCCTGGGCCTGGGGCAGGGGCTCTCGACTATGGCTACACCTTC. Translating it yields CASSFPPGPGAGALDYGYTF.

Written as DNA, the CDR3 is TGTGCCATCAGTGATGTTGACAGGGGGAAAGCTGAAGCTTTCTTT. Amino acids: CAISDVDRGKAEAFF. The J gene is TRBJ1-1, the V gene TRBV10-3; 9 nucleotides match TRBD1. The germline V gene has CDR1 ENHRY and CDR2 SYGVKD. J lost 6 bases, V lost 3 bases, and 8 bases had no gene match. This CDR3 has 15 residues.

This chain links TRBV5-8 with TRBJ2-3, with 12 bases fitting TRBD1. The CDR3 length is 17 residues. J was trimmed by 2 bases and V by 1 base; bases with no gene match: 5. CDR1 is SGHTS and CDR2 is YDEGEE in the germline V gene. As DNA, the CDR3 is TGTGCCAGCAGCTTGATGGGACAGGGGGCAAACACAGATACGCAGTATTTT. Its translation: CASSLMGQGANTDTQYF.